The 30 T cell receptor beta chains below all came from one sample that was sequenced in a study of shared clonotypes between healthy human individuals. Only in-frame clones appear in the TCRdb table, and some are missing; sequencing was by immunoSEQ multiplex PCR. Altogether 2.3 million or so clones are present, just over 90% being singletons, with the ten largest covering about 0.39%. The sequencing sample was made of naive CD4+ T cells from PBMCs. Subset here: CD45RA+ positively selected. These receptors originate from a man in his late teens or twenties in good health. Some clones in this sample may be carry-over from other donors' samples.

The genes are TRBV7-8 and TRBJ1-5, with TRBD1 matching over 8 bases. In germline, CDR1 is SGHVS, CDR2 FQNEAQ. This CDR3 comprises 16 residues. V lost 5 bases to trimming and J lost 3 bases; unmatched junction nucleotides: 9. CDR3 residues: CASSLTGDVINQPQHF. Here the CDR3 DNA reads TGTGCCAGCAGCCTGACAGGGGATGTTATCAATCAGCCCCAGCATTTT.

The rearrangement uses TRBV6-1 and TRBJ1-1; D is unresolved. Germline V gives CDR1 MNHNS, CDR2 SASEGT. This CDR3 is built from 18 residues. Trimming pared 1 base from V and 6 bases from J, leaving 24 bases between. In DNA, the CDR3 is TGTGCCAGCAGTGAAGGCGATTTTGTCCAGCTAAGATGGGCTGAAGCTTTCTTT. Translation gives CASSEGDFVQLRWAEAFF.

V is TRBV21-1 and J is TRBJ2-1; TRBD2 is taken as the D call from the table, unchecked against the DNA. TRBV21-1 corresponds to a pseudogene. There are 19 residues in the CDR3. CDR3 nucleotides: TGTGCCAGCAGCAACCCAGTTAGGGGGGGCGGAGATAGTATCAATGAGCAGTTCTTC. This translates into CASSNPVRGGGDSINEQFF.

Details on this clone: The sample carries other DNA sequences with the same CDR3. This chain uses TRBV4-2 with TRBJ1-2; TRBD1 matches 7 bases. From germline, CDR1 is LGHNA and CDR2 YNFKEQ. This CDR3 region has 15 residues. Trimming took 0 bases from V and 2 from J; bases not matched to a gene: 3. In nucleotides, the CDR3 is TGTGCCAGCAGCCAAGATCTGGGACAGAACTATGGCTACACCTTC. It encodes CASSQDLGQNYGYTF.

The chain combines TRBV2 with TRBJ2-7; TRBD1 matches at 10 bases. Trimming took 2 bases from V and 4 from J; bases not matched to a gene: 5. This CDR3 is 15 amino acids long. Per the germline V gene, CDR1 is SNHLY and CDR2 is FYNNEI. The CDR3 region has the DNA TGTGCCAGCAGTGAATTTGGGGACAGGGGTTACGAGCAGTACTTC. It is translated as CASSEFGDRGYEQYF. Supplemented by reference TRBV2 and TRBJ2-7, the full variable domain reads EPEVTQTPSHQVTQMGQEVILRCVPISNHLYFYWYRQILGQKVEFLVSFYNNEISEKSEIFDDQFSVERPDGSNFTLKIRSTKLEDSAMYFCASSEFGDRGYEQYFGPGTRLTVT.

The rearrangement uses TRBV9 and TRBJ2-7; D perhaps matches TRBD1 (6 bases). Trimming took 0 bases from V and 2 from J, leaving 12 bases between them. The CDR3 runs to 15 residues. In germline, CDR1 is SGDLS, CDR2 YYNGEE. Here the CDR3 DNA reads TGTGCCAGCAGCGTAGAAGGGGACATAGCCTACGAGCAGTACTTC. Its protein product is CASSVEGDIAYEQYF.

The J gene is TRBJ2-2, the V gene TRBV2; perhaps TRBD2 as D (7 bases). The CDR3 runs 15 residues. The germline gives CDR1 SNHLY, CDR2 FYNNEI. V lost 10 bases, J lost 0 bases, and 15 bases lay in between. The CDR3 reads CAKGGRLSNTGELFF. CDR3 DNA sequence: TGTGCCAAGGGGGGGAGACTATCGAACACCGGGGAGCTGTTTTTT.

This clone was observed a single time. An end of the junction does not agree with germline; a read error may underlie this. The chain joins TRBV7-8 to TRBJ1-6, with 7 bases that match TRBD1. Per the germline V gene, CDR1 is SGHVS and CDR2 is FQNEAQ. CDR3 size: 14 residues. DNA for the CDR3: TGCGCCACAGGGGACCGAATCCCTAATTCACCCCTCCACTTT. As protein: CATGDRIPNSPLHF.

The V and J genes are TRBV7-2 and TRBJ2-2, with TRBD1 matching 8 bases. Germline V gene data show CDR1 as SGHTA and CDR2 as FQGNSA. V was clipped by 1 base and J by 1 base; unmatched bases: 5. The CDR3 length is 17 residues. The CDR3 sequence is CASSLVLGQGNTGELFF. As DNA, the CDR3 is TGTGCCAGCAGCTTAGTGCTTGGACAGGGGAACACCGGGGAGCTGTTTTTT.

V usage is TRBV5-1 and J usage is TRBJ2-3; 8 nucleotides line up with TRBD1. Germline V gene sequence: CDR1 SGHRS, CDR2 YFSETQ. V shed 3 bases, J shed 0 bases, and the junction held 12 bases outside the gene matches. This CDR3 region has 18 residues. The CDR3 DNA reads TGCGCCAGCAGCTCTCCCCCCGGACAGGGCCATAGCACAGATACGCAGTATTTT. It encodes CASSSPPGQGHSTDTQYF.

V and J are TRBV7-9 and TRBJ2-3; tentatively, D is TRBD2 (6 bases). V dropped 5 bases and J dropped 8 bases, with 11 bases sitting between them. The CDR3 length is 12 residues. Looked up from germline, CDR1 is SEHNR and CDR2 is FQNEAQ (reference sequence). The chain's CDR3 is CASSRAGGTQYF. In DNA, the CDR3 is TGTGCCAGCAGCCGGGCCGGGGGTACGCAGTATTTT.

The V call is TRBV9, the J call TRBJ1-2; the D gene is possibly TRBD1 (6 bases). CDR3 size: 15 residues. Per germline, CDR1 SGDLS and CDR2 YYNGEE. V lost 3 bases, J lost 4 bases, and 16 bases lay in between. As DNA, the CDR3 is TGTGCCAGCAGCGAACAGGGTGGTGGATCCTATGGCTACACCTTC. This gives the protein CASSEQGGGSYGYTF.

In its sample, this clone was seen once. This rearrangement joins TRBV27 to TRBJ1-1; 8 bases agree with TRBD1. Looked up from germline, CDR1 is MNHEY and CDR2 is SMNVEV (reference sequence). The CDR3 extends over 13 amino acids. The junction had 5 bases not matched to a gene; V was cut back by 6 bases and J by 5 bases. The CDR3 region has the DNA TGTGCCAGCAGCTACACAGGGGGGACTGAAGCTTTCTTT. Its translation is CASSYTGGTEAFF.

The rearrangement uses TRBV5-4 and TRBJ2-7; 8 nucleotides align to TRBD1. V dropped 4 bases and J dropped 3; count of bases not matched to a gene: 9. Germline V gene sequence: CDR1 SGHNT, CDR2 YYREEE (reference sequence). CDR3 length: 15 residues. The CDR3 spells CASSPKQGEGYEQYF. In nucleotides, the CDR3 is TGTGCCAGCAGCCCGAAACAGGGGGAAGGCTACGAGCAGTACTTC. Together with reference TRBV5-4 and TRBJ2-7, the CDR3 gives the full variable domain: ETGVTQSPTHLIKTRGQQVTLRCSSQSGHNTVSWYQQALGQGPQFIFQYYREEENGRGNFPPRFSGLQFPNYSSELNVNALELDDSALYLCASSPKQGEGYEQYFGPGTRLTVT.

This chain links TRBV6-5 with TRBJ1-3; D not resolved. V shed 6 bases and J shed 0 bases, with 12 bases lying between them. The CDR3 loop spans 15 amino acids. Germline CDR1 reads MNHEY; CDR2 reads SVGAGI. CDR3 DNA sequence: TGTGCCAGCAGGGCGGGCCGCCGCTCTGGAAACACCATATATTTT. This encodes CASRAGRRSGNTIYF.

This chain links TRBV6-4 with TRBJ2-1; D is unresolved. Per germline, CDR1 MRHNA and CDR2 SNTAGT. CDR3 length: 15 residues. V was shortened by 6 bases and J by 3 bases, with 15 bases between the two germline ends. The CDR3 is CASSLLGGNYNEQFF. CDR3 nucleotide sequence: TGTGCCAGCAGCCTTCTGGGTGGTAACTACAATGAGCAGTTCTTC.

The chain is built from TRBV5-8 and TRBJ2-1, with a weak D call TRBD2 (5 bases). This CDR3 contains 17 residues. With 4 bases removed from V and 9 bases from J, the gap between germline ends came to 26 bases. The germline CDR1 and CDR2 sequences are SGHTS and YDEGEE. The CDR3 reads CASSHRLQPRGEGEQFF. CDR3 coding DNA: TGTGCCAGCAGCCATAGGTTGCAACCTAGAGGAGAGGGTGAGCAGTTCTTC.

This chain links TRBV7-7 with TRBJ2-1, with no clear D. V gave up 1 base and J gave up 4 bases, with 8 bases separating them. From germline, CDR1 is SSHAT and CDR2 FNYEAQ (reference sequence). The CDR3 sequence is 14 residues long. This CDR3 reads CASSLDSHYNEQFF. The CDR3 DNA reads TGTGCCAGCAGCTTAGATTCACATTACAATGAGCAGTTCTTC.

The chain uses TRBV6-1 and TRBJ2-2; D might be TRBD2 (5 bases). The V and J ends lost 6 bases and 0 bases respectively, with 11 bases between them. The germline V gene encodes CDR1 MNHNS and CDR2 SASEGT. This CDR3 comprises 15 residues. DNA for the CDR3: TGTGCCAGCAGGAGTCCCGGGACGAACACCGGGGAGCTGTTTTTT. Translated, it gives CASRSPGTNTGELFF.

The table lists this clone with a count of one. J is TRBJ1-1 and V is TRBV7-2; maybe TRBD1 (5 bases). This CDR3 comprises 14 residues. Per the germline V gene, CDR1 is SGHTA and CDR2 is FQGNSA. V was clipped by 4 bases and J by 5 bases, with 14 bases between them. The DNA for the CDR3 is TGTGCCAGCAGCTACAGTAAAGGGGTAACTGAAGCTTTCTTT. Translating it yields CASSYSKGVTEAFF.

This chain uses TRBV29-1 with TRBJ2-5, with 9 bases that match TRBD1. J was trimmed by 7 bases and V by 8 bases; bases with no gene match: 8. This CDR3 has 12 amino acids. Germline CDR1 SQVTM, CDR2 ANQGSEA. The CDR3 spells CSYTGGEGTQYF. In DNA, the CDR3 is TGCAGCTACACAGGGGGCGAAGGGACCCAGTACTTC.

The V and J genes are TRBV7-6 and TRBJ2-4, with 7 bases aligning to TRBD1. Germline values: CDR1 SGHVS, CDR2 FNYEAQ. Trimming at V came to 2 bases and at J to 7 bases, leaving 11 bases not matched to a gene. This CDR3 region has 16 residues. CDR3 in amino acids: CASSLNKGAGQNIQYF. The CDR3 DNA follows: TGTGCCAGCAGCTTAAACAAGGGGGCGGGTCAGAACATTCAGTACTTC.

V is TRBV18 and J is TRBJ2-6; D uncertain. The V gene's germline CDR1 is KGHSH and CDR2 LQKENI. Trimming cost V 3 bases and J 1 base, with 22 bases left between them. The CDR3 is 20 amino acids. The CDR3 coding sequence is TGTGCCAGCTCACCTTTAGCTGTGTCTCGTTTATTTTCTGGGGCCAACGTCCTGACTTTC. Protein: CASSPLAVSRLFSGANVLTF.

V gene TRBV7-8 combines with J gene TRBJ1-1; possibly TRBD1 for D (5 bases). Germline assignment: CDR1 SGHVS and CDR2 FQNEAQ. The V end lost 4 bases, the J end lost 0 bases, and 15 bases lay between the germline ends. The CDR3 length is 16 residues. The CDR3 protein is CASSSGRGGLNTEAFF. In DNA form, the CDR3 reads TGTGCCAGCAGCTCGGGGCGGGGCGGCCTGAACACTGAAGCTTTCTTT.

The chain couples TRBV11-1 to TRBJ2-1, with D possibly TRBD2 on 6 matching bases. Trimming shortened V by 5 bases and J by 9 bases, and 11 bases separated the two germline ends. Germline CDR1 and CDR2: SGHAT and FQDESV (reference sequence). The CDR3 is 12 amino acids. CDR3 loop: CASSLTSIEQFF. Written as DNA, the CDR3 is TGTGCCAGCAGCCTGACTAGTATTGAGCAGTTCTTC.

The chain employs TRBV9 and TRBJ2-5; 8 bases align to TRBD2. Looked up from germline, CDR1 is SGDLS and CDR2 is YYNGEE. This CDR3 spans 16 amino acids. After removal of 0 bases from V and 5 bases from J, the junction contained 9 bases not matched to a gene. CDR3 sequence: CASSVVGTSNLETQYF. The DNA of the CDR3 is TGTGCCAGCAGCGTAGTTGGGACTAGTAATTTGGAGACCCAGTACTTC.

The chain has TRBV10-1 and TRBJ2-7; D is perhaps TRBD2 (5 bases). The CDR3 length is 13 residues. Trimming removed 5 bases from V and 4 bases from J, with 12 bases in between. Germline CDR1 reads WNHNN; CDR2 reads SYGVQD (reference sequence). The CDR3: CASSFSRGYEQYF. CDR3 nucleotide sequence: TGCGCCAGCAGTTTCTCCCGGGGATACGAGCAGTACTTC.

The chain recombines TRBV15 with TRBJ2-1, with 8 positions matching TRBD1. CDR1 is LNHNV, CDR2 YYDKDF, per germline (reference sequence). The J segment lost 4 bases and the V segment lost 5 bases, leaving 7 bases of the junction unmatched. CDR3 length equals 15 residues. CDR3: CATSGRDRGYNEQFF. The CDR3 DNA reads TGTGCCACCAGCGGCCGCGACAGGGGTTACAATGAGCAGTTCTTC. Full variable domain (outside the CDR3, taken from reference TRBV15 and TRBJ2-1): DAMVIQNPRYQVTQFGKPVTLSCSQTLNHNVMYWYQQKSSQAPKLLFHYYDKDFNNEADTPDNFQSRRPNTSFCFLDIRSPGLGDTAMYLCATSGRDRGYNEQFFGPGTRLTVL.

The V call is TRBV6-6, the J call TRBJ2-1, with 8 bases aligning to TRBD1. CDR1 and CDR2 (germline): MNHNY, SVGAGI (reference sequence). The CDR3 contains 14 residues. The V and J ends lost 6 bases and 3 bases, in that order; junction bases with no gene match: 4. DNA of the CDR3: TGTGCCAGCAGAACGGGACAGGTCTACAATGAGCAGTTCTTC. Protein product: CASRTGQVYNEQFF.

V gene TRBV7-9 combines with J gene TRBJ2-7; D unclear. CDR1 and CDR2 from the germline V gene are SEHNR and FQNEAQ (reference sequence). Deletions cut 0 bases from V and 3 bases from J, with 15 bases between. This CDR3 has 16 residues. The CDR3 DNA reads as TGTGCCAGCAGCTTAGCGCTCGGACGCAAGAGCTACGAGCAGTACTTC. This codes for CASSLALGRKSYEQYF.